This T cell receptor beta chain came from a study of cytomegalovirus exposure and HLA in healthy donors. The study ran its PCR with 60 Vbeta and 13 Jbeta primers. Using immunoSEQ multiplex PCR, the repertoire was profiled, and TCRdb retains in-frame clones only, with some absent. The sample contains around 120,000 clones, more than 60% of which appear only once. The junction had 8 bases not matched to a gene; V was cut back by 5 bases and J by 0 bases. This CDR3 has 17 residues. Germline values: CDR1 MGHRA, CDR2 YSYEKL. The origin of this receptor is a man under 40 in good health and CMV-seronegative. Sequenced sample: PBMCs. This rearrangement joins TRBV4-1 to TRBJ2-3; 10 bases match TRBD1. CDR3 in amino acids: CASSFRDRGRSTDTQYF. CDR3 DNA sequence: TGCGCCAGCAGCTTCCGGGACAGGGGTCGGAGCACAGATACGCAGTATTTT.